The source of this T cell receptor beta chain is a study of blood T cells in healthy people across ages. This clonotype was counted at least ten times. V shed 3 bases and J shed 0 bases, with 9 bases lying between them. CDR3 length: 16 amino acids. Germline V gene data show CDR1 as MNHEY and CDR2 as SMNVEV (reference sequence). Then a second PCR, running roughly 7 to 11 cycles, was carried out with a sample-barcoded 5' primer and a J-beta primer mix. Every molecule of cDNA carried a tag from a template-switch adaptor with 12 random nucleotides. TCRdb used MiXCR to reprocess the 5' RACE reads, holding one entry per CDR3 protein. The sample includes hundreds of thousands of distinct CDR3 sequences, 32% seen only once; the top ten take approximately 15%. Caucasian individuals from Russia who were healthy and aged roughly 6 to 95 acted as donors. For every donor, a draw yielded around 9.4 milliliters of peripheral blood.

This chain uses TRBV27 with TRBJ2-6; D perhaps matches TRBD2 (5 bases). What was sequenced was blood. The sequence derives from a woman older than 75 in good health. In DNA form, the CDR3 reads TGTGCCAGCAGTTTCATGAGGGCCTCTGGGGCCAACGTCCTGACTTTC. It yields the protein CASSFMRASGANVLTF.